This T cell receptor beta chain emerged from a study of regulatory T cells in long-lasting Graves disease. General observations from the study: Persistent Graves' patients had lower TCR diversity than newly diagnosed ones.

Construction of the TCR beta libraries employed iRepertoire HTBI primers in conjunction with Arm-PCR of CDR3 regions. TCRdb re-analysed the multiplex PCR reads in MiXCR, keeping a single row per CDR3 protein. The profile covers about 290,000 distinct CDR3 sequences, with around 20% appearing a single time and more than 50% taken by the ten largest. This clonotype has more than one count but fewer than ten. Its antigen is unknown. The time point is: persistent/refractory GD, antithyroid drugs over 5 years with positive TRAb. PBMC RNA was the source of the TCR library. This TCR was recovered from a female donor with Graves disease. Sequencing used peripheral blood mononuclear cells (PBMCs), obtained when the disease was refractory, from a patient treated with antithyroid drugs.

The CDR3 is CSAGVSTRSNEKLFF. The CDR3 DNA is TGCAGTGCTGGAGTCTCGACAAGGAGTAATGAAAAACTGTTTTTT. V gene TRBV20-1 combines with J gene TRBJ1-4; D unresolved. The CDR3 extends over 15 amino acids. Looked up from germline, CDR1 is DFQATT and CDR2 is SNEGSKA (reference sequence). V was cut by 5 bases and J by 4 bases, with 17 bases left in between.